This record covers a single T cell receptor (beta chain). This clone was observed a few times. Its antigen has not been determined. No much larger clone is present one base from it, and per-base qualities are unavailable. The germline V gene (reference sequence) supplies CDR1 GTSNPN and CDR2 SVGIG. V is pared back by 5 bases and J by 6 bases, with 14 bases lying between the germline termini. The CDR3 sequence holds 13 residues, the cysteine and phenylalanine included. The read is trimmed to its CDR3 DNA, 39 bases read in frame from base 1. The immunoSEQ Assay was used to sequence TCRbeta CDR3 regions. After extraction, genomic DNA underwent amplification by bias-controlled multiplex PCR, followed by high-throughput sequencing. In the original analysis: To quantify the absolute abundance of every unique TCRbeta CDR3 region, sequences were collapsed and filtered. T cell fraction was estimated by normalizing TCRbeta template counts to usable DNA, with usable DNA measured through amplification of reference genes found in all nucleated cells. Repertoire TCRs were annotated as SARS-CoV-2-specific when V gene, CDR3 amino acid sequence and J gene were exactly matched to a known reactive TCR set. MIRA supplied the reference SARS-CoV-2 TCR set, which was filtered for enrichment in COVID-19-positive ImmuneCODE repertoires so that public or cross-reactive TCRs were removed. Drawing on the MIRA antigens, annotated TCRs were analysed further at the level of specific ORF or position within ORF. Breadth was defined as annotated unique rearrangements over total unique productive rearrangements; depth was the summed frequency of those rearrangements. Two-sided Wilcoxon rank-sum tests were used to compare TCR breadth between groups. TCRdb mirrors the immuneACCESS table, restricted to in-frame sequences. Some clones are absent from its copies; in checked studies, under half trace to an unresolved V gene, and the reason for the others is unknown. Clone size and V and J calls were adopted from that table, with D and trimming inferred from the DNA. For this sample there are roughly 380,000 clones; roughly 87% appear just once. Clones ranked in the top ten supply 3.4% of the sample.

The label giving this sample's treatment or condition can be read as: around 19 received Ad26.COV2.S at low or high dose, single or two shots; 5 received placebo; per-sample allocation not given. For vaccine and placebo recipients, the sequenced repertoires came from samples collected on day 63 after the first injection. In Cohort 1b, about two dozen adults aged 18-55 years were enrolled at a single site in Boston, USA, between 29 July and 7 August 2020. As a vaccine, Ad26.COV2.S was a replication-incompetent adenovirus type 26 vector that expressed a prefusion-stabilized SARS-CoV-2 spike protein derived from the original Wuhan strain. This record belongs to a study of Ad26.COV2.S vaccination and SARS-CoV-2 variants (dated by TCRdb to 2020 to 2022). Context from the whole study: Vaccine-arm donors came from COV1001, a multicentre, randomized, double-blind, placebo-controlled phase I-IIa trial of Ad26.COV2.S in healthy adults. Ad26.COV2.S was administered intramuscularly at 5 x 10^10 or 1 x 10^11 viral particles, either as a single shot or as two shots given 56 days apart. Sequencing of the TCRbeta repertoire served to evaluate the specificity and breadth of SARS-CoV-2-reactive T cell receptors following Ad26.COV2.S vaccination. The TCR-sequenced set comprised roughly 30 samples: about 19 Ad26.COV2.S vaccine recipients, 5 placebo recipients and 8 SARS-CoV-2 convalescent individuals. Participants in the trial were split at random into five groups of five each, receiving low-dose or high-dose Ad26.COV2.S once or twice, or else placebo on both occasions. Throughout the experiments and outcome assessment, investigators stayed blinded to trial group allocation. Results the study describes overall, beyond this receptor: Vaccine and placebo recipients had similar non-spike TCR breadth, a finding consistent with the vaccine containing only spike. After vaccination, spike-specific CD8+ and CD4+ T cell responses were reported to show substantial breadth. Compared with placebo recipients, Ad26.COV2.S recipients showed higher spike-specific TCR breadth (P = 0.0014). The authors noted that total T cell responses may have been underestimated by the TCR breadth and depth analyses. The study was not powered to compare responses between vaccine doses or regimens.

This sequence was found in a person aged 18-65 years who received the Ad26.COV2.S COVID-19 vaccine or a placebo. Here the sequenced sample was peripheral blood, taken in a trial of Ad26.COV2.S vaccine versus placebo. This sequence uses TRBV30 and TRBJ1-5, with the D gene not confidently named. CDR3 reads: CAWGASGPQPQHF. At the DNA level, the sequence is TGTGCCTGGGGAGCCTCGGGTCCTCAGCCCCAGCATTTT.